This TCR beta chain originates from a study of T cells in Graves' hyperthyroidism and ophthalmopathy. J gave up 2 bases and V 6 bases, and 2 bases lay outside the gene matches. The germline CDR1 and CDR2 sequences are DFQATT and SNEGSKA (reference sequence). This CDR3 region has 13 residues. What was amplified from RNA transcripts were TCR beta CDR3 regions. The HTBI primer set drove a first-round RT-PCR of the TCR CDR3. TCRdb re-derived calls from the multiplex PCR reads in MiXCR, one entry per CDR3 protein. This table holds under 700,000 distinct CDR3 sequences, over 15% found once. This clonotype appeared many times.

This clonotype originated in a woman younger than 30 with Graves' hyperthyroidism. This chain connects TRBV20-1 to TRBJ2-7; 12 positions match TRBD1. Sequencing was carried out using blood. The DNA for the CDR3 is TGCAGTGCGGGGACAGGGGGCACCTACGAGCAGTACTTC. This gives the protein CSAGTGGTYEQYF.